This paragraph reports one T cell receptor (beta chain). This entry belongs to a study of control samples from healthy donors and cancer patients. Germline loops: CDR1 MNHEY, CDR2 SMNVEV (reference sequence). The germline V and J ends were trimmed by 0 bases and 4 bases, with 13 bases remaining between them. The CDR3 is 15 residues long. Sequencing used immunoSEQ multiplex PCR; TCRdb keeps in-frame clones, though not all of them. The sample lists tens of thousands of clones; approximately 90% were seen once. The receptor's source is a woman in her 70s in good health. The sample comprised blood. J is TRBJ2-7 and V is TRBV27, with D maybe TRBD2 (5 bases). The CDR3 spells CASSLSGSLRYEQYF. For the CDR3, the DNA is TGTGCCAGCAGTTTATCTGGGAGCCTGCGATACGAGCAGTACTTC.